This T cell receptor (beta chain) appears in the sequencing data of a study of OX40 agonist ivuxolimab in advanced cancers. Overall study findings and caveats: Some of the lowest clonal expansion was seen in partial responders at 0.1-3.0 mg/kg. Dosing at 0.1 to 3.0 mg/kg was accompanied by clonal expansion of CD4+ and CD8+ blood T cells by week 6.

As to this clone: Antigen unknown.

Blood samples were obtained at baseline, cycle 4 day 1, and cycle 7 day 1. TCRdb keeps only in-frame clones here, not all; method: immunoSEQ multiplex PCR. Among 85,000 to 100,000 clones listed, more than 80% were seen once. Germline CDR1 reads SGHRS; CDR2 reads YFSETQ. J lost 6 bases, V lost 2 bases, and 6 bases had no gene match. This CDR3 has 14 residues. The TCR sequence derives from an adult with an advanced solid tumor such as melanoma, head and neck, liver or kidney cancer. Here the sequenced sample was CD4+ or CD8+ T cells sorted from blood, taken in a trial of the OX40 agonist ivuxolimab. This chain links TRBV5-1 with TRBJ2-5; TRBD2 matches at 8 bases. The CDR3 reads CASSFGTSPKTQYF. As DNA, the CDR3 is TGCGCCAGCAGCTTCGGGACTAGTCCGAAGACCCAGTACTTC.